Listed below are T cell receptor beta chains from one sample, sequenced in a study of blood T cell repertoires in COVID-19. Clones were read by immunoSEQ multiplex PCR, and TCRdb kept only the in-frame ones, dropping some. The sample comprises 23,000 or so clones, roughly 84% of which are singletons, and roughly 3.5% rests with the top ten. Source material: peripheral blood. These receptors came from a middle-aged man with acute or convalescent COVID-19. The CDR3 runs from the conserved cysteine through the conserved F or W. Fields, in order: clone size, V gene, CDR3 length, CDR3 protein. For some rows the clone size is stated as once, few or many, or as a class when expanded; others skip it.

clone_size: NA
v_call: TRBV6-1
cdr3_length: 17
cdr3_aa: CASSENGWGMQGYEQYF

clone_size: NA
v_call: TRBV19
cdr3_length: 16
cdr3_aa: CASTNEQGAGSNEQFF

clone_size: NA
v_call: TRBV5-6
cdr3_length: 15
cdr3_aa: CASSSLEAPNEKLFF

clone_size: once
v_call: TRBV6-5
cdr3_length: 14
cdr3_aa: CASSRSGGGETQYF

clone_size: few
v_call: TRBV11-2
cdr3_length: 14
cdr3_aa: CASSPQGWNSPLHF

clone_size: NA
v_call: TRBV27
cdr3_length: 13
cdr3_aa: CASSSVGRETQYF

clone_size: NA
v_call: TRBV14
cdr3_length: 12
cdr3_aa: CASSPKGTGKFF

clone_size: NA
v_call: TRBV30
cdr3_length: 13
cdr3_aa: CAWSPAVDNEQFF

clone_size: few
v_call: TRBV5-1
cdr3_length: 13
cdr3_aa: CASRPTGTETQYF

clone_size: NA
v_call: TRBV11-2
cdr3_length: 14
cdr3_aa: CASSLTGTPYEQYF